Only a few counts were recorded for the clone carrying this T cell receptor beta chain. V shed 1 base and J 3 bases; nucleotides not matched to a gene: 3. The CDR3 length is 14 residues. Germline values: CDR1 SGHTA, CDR2 FQGNSA. The sample comes from a study of T cell changes during pregnancy in multiple sclerosis. The method was immunoSEQ multiplex PCR; TCRdb's version includes in-frame clones alone and lacks a portion of them. Among some 63,000 clones listed, about 91% were seen once. The chain has TRBV7-2 and TRBJ2-7; 7 bases fit TRBD2. The sequence came from a female donor with multiple sclerosis, enrolled in a pregnancy study. The source was peripheral blood, collected before pregnancy. CDR3 sequence (DNA): TGTGCCAGCAGCTTAGAGTGGGGGGGCTACGAGCAGTACTTC. Residues: CASSLEWGGYEQYF.